A selection of T cell receptor beta chains follows, all from one sample in a study of chemoradiotherapy in HPV16-positive cancers. Profiling relied on immunoSEQ multiplex PCR, and the TCRdb table lists in-frame clones only, not all of them. The table records more than 10,000 clones, roughly 77% of them present only once. This specimen was collected from a patient who underwent chemoradiotherapy. The receptors originated from a human donor with HPV-associated anogenital cancer. Each CDR3 is given with its conserved first and last residue. D genes are given only for firm matches. Size is omitted from some rows. Given values are once, few, many or a class for expanded clones.

d_call j_call clone_size v_call cdr3_aa cdr3_nt
NA TRBJ1-1 NA TRBV4-3 CASSQVGWGKEAFF TGCGCCAGCAGCCAAGTCGGGTGGGGAAAGGAGGCTTTCTTT
NA TRBJ2-5 NA TRBV6-5 CASSYMPRGETQYF TGTGCCAGCAGTTACATGCCACGGGGAGAGACCCAGTACTTC
TRBD1 TRBJ2-2 once TRBV9 CASSPPGQGLTGELFF TGTGCCAGCAGCCCGCCGGGACAGGGACTCACCGGGGAGCTGTTTTTT
NA TRBJ1-4 few TRBV4-2 CASSQDVSGEKLFF TGTGCCAGCAGCCAAGATGTGAGCGGAGAAAAACTGTTTTTT
NA TRBJ1-5 NA TRBV27 CASSFLRNQPQHF TGTGCCAGCAGTTTTTTGCGCAATCAGCCCCAGCATTTT
NA TRBJ1-1 NA TRBV6-5 CASSPRGGGTEAFF TGTGCCAGCAGTCCACGAGGGGGGGGCACTGAAGCTTTCTTT
TRBD1 TRBJ1-4 NA TRBV7-8 CASSFDRVGEKLFF TGTGCCAGCAGCTTTGACAGGGTTGGCGAAAAACTGTTTTTT
NA TRBJ1-1 NA TRBV29-1 CSSWANTEAFF TGCAGTTCCTGGGCTAACACTGAAGCTTTCTTT
NA TRBJ2-7 NA TRBV7-9 CASSFIQGRSYEQYF TGTGCCAGCAGCTTTATTCAGGGGAGGAGCTACGAGCAGTACTTC
NA TRBJ2-5 NA TRBV4-1 CASSQHELVQETQYF TGCGCCAGCAGCCAACACGAACTAGTGCAAGAGACCCAGTACTTC
TRBD1 TRBJ1-5 NA TRBV5-4 CASSAGQNQPQHF TGTGCCAGCAGCGCGGGACAGAATCAGCCCCAGCATTTT
NA TRBJ2-4 NA TRBV28 CASSPAPAKNIQYF TGTGCCAGCAGTCCTGCCCCAGCCAAAAACATTCAGTACTTC
TRBD1 TRBJ2-7 NA TRBV11-2 CASSLRGTGEGEQYF TGTGCCAGCAGCCTCCGAGGGACAGGGGAGGGGGAGCAGTACTTC
TRBD1 TRBJ2-2 NA TRBV4-1 CASRFLWDRGPDTGELFF TGCGCCAGCAGATTCTTGTGGGACAGGGGGCCGGACACCGGGGAGCTGTTTTTT
NA TRBJ1-3 NA TRBV7-8 CASSLDISGNTIYF TGTGCCAGCAGCCTCGACATCTCTGGAAACACCATATATTTT
NA TRBJ1-1 NA TRBV21-1 CASFDRLSALNTEAFF TGTGCCAGCTTCGACAGACTGTCTGCCCTGAACACTGAAGCTTTCTTT
TRBD2 TRBJ2-1 NA TRBV5-6 CASSFGLAGFYNEQFF TGTGCCAGCAGCTTCGGGCTAGCGGGCTTCTACAATGAGCAGTTCTTC
TRBD1 TRBJ1-2 few TRBV11-3 CASSQGQGNYGYTF TGTGCCAGCAGCCAGGGACAGGGCAACTATGGCTACACCTTC
NA TRBJ2-2 NA TRBV18 CASSPGGGRTGELFF TGTGCCAGCTCCCCGGGAGGGGGCCGCACCGGGGAGCTGTTTTTT
NA TRBJ2-5 once TRBV6-6 CASSYVASGLETQYF TGTGCCAGCAGTTACGTTGCTAGTGGTCTAGAGACCCAGTACTTC
NA TRBJ1-1 NA TRBV2 CASRVNTEAFF TGTGCCAGCAGGGTGAATACTGAAGCTTTCTTT
NA TRBJ2-5 NA TRBV29-1 CSVDRGRVRETQYF TGCAGCGTTGACAGGGGAAGGGTCAGGGAGACCCAGTACTTC
TRBD1 TRBJ1-2 NA TRBV6-4 CASSRDSLSGWYGYTF TGTGCCAGCAGTCGGGACAGTCTCAGTGGATGGTATGGCTACACCTTC
TRBD2 TRBJ2-1 NA TRBV19 CASQQLGGAYEQFF TGTGCCAGCCAACAACTCGGGGGGGCATATGAGCAGTTCTTC
NA TRBJ2-5 NA TRBV19 CASRGAGQETQYF TGTGCCAGCCGAGGGGCAGGACAAGAGACCCAGTACTTC
NA TRBJ1-3 once TRBV6-6 CASSPRLGTPGNTIYF TGTGCCAGCAGTCCTAGACTCGGGACTCCTGGAAACACCATATATTTT
NA TRBJ1-2 NA TRBV25-1 CASSEVGGGDHGYTF TGTGCCAGCAGTGAAGTGGGTGGAGGGGATCATGGCTACACCTTC
NA TRBJ1-1 few TRBV30 CAWSVRGGTEAFF TGTGCCTGGAGTGTACGAGGGGGCACTGAAGCTTTCTTT
NA TRBJ2-7 NA TRBV15 CATSRDLIVDSATYEQYF TGTGCCACCAGCAGAGATCTAATCGTGGACAGTGCCACCTACGAGCAGTACTTC
NA TRBJ2-2 NA TRBV7-2 CVSRHRAQVGAGELFF TGTGTCAGCAGACACAGGGCCCAGGTGGGCGCCGGGGAGCTGTTTTTT
NA TRBJ2-1 NA TRBV11-2 CASGGREQFF TGTGCCAGCGGGGGGCGAGAGCAGTTCTTC
NA TRBJ1-6 NA TRBV25-1 CASSYQAGNSPLHF TGTGCCAGCAGCTATCAGGCTGGGAATTCACCCCTCCACTTT
NA TRBJ1-1 NA TRBV5-6 CASSLFMGGPNTEAFF TGTGCCAGCAGCTTGTTTATGGGTGGCCCGAACACTGAAGCTTTCTTT
TRBD1 TRBJ1-2 NA TRBV6-5 CASSYGTASHYGYTF TGTGCCAGCAGTTACGGGACAGCTTCCCACTATGGCTACACCTTC
NA TRBJ1-2 NA TRBV18 CASSPGFLQGNEDYGYTF TGTGCCAGCTCACCTGGCTTTTTACAAGGGAATGAGGACTATGGCTACACCTTC
NA TRBJ1-1 NA TRBV5-1 CASSLAATGNTEAFF TGCGCCAGCAGCTTGGCCGCGACGGGGAACACTGAAGCTTTCTTT
TRBD1 TRBJ2-7 NA TRBV11-1 CASSLAHRGQAYEQYF TGTGCCAGCAGCTTAGCGCATCGGGGACAGGCCTACGAGCAGTACTTC